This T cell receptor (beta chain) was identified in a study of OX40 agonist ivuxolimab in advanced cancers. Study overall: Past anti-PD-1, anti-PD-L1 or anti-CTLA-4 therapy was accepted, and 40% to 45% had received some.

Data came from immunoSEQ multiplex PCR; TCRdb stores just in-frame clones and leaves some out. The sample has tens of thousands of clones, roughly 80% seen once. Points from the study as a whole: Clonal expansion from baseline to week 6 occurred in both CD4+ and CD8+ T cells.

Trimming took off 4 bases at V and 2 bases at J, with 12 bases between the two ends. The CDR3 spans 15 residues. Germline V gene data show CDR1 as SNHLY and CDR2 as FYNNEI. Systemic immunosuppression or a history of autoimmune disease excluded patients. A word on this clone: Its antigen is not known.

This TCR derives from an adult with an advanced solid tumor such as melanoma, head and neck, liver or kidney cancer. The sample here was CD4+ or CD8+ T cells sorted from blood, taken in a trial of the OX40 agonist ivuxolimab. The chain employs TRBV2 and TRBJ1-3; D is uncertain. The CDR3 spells CASSGAPGAGNTIYF. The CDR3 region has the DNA TGTGCCAGCAGTGGAGCTCCGGGAGCTGGAAACACCATATATTTT.